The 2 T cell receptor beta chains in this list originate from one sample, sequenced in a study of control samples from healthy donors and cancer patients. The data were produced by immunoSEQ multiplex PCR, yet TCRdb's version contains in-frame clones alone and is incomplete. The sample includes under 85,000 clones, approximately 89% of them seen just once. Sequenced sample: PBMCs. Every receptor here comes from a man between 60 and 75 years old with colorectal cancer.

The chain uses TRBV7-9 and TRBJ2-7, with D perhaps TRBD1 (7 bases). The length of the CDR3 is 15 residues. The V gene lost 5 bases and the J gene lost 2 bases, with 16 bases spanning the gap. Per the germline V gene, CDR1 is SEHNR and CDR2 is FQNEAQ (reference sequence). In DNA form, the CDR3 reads TGTGCCAGCAGCCGTCAGGGGGGTGGTCCCTACGAGCAGTACTTC. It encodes CASSRQGGGPYEQYF.

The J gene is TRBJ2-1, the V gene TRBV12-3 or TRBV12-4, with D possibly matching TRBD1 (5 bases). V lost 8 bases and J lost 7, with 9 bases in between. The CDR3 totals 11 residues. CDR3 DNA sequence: TGTGCCAGCGGGGCCCTGAATGAGCAGTTCTTC. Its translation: CASGALNEQFF.